This T cell receptor beta chain was observed in a study of Graves' ophthalmopathy and Graves' hyperthyroidism. The junction had 1 base not matched to a gene; V was cut back by 0 bases and J by 0 bases. The CDR3 length is 16 residues. Germline V gene data show CDR1 as SGHRS and CDR2 as YFSETQ. Amplified material comprised TCR beta CDR3 regions derived from RNA transcripts. After a first-round RT-PCR with HTBI primers, a second-round multiplex PCR was run. TCRdb processed the multiplex PCR reads anew with MiXCR; each CDR3 protein has one entry. The sample lists almost 750,000 distinct CDR3 sequences; roughly 41% were seen once. A diagnosis was made from clinical symptoms together with serum thyroxine, TRAb, thyroid ultrasound and orbital computed tomography.

The source is an adult man with Graves' ophthalmopathy. The chain uses TRBV5-1 and TRBJ2-5; 11 bases are shared with TRBD2. Source material: peripheral blood. This CDR3 is CASSLASGGNQETQYF. The CDR3 DNA follows: TGCGCCAGCAGCTTGGCTAGCGGGGGGAACCAAGAGACCCAGTACTTC.